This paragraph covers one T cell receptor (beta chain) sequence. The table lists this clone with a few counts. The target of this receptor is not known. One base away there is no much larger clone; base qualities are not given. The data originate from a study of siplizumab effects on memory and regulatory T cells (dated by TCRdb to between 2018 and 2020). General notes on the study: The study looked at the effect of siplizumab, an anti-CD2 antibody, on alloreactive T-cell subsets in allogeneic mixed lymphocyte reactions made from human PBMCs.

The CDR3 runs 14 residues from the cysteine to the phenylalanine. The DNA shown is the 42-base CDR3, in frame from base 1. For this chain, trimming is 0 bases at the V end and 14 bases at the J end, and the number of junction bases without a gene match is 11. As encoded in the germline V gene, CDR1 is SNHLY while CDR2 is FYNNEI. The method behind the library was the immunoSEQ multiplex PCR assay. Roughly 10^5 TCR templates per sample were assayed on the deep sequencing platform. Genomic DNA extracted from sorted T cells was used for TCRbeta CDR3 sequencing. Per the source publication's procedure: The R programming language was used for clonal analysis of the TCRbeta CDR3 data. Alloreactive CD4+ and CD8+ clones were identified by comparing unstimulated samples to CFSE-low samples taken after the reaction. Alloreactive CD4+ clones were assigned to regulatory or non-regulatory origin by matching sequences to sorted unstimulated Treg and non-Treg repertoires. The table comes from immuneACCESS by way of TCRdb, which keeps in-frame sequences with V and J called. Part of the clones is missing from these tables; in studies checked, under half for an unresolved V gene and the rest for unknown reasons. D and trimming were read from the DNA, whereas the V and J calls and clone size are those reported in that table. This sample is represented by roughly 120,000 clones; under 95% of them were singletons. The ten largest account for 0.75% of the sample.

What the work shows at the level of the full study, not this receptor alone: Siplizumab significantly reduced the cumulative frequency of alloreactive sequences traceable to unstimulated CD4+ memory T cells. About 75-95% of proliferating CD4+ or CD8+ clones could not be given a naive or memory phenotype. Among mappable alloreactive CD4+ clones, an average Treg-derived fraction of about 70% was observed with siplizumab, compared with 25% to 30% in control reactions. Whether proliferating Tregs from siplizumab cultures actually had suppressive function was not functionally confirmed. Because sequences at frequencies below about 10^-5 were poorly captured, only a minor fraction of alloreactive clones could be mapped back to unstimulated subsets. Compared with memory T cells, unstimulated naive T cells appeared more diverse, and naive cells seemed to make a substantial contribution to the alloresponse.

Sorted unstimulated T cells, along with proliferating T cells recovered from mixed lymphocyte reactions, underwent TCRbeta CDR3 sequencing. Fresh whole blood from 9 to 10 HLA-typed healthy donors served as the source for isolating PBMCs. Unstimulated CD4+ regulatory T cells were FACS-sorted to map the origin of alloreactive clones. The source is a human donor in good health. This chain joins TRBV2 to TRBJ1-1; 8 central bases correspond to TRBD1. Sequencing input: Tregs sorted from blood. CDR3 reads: CASSEASGQESTFF. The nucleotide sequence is TGTGCCAGCAGTGAAGCGTCGGGACAGGAGTCTACGTTCTTT. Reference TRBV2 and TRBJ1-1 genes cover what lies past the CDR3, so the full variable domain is EPEVTQTPSHQVTQMGQEVILRCVPISNHLYFYWYRQILGQKVEFLVSFYNNEISEKSEIFDDQFSVERPDGSNFTLKIRSTKLEDSAMYFCASSEASGQESTFFGQGTRLTVV.